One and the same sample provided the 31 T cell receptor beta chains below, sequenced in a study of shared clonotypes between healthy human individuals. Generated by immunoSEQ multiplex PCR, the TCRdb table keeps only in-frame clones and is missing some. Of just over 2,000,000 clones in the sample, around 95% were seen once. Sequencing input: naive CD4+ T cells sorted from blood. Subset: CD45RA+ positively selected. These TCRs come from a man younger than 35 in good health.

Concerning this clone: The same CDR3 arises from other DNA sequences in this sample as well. Here the CDR3 DNA reads TGTGCCAGCAGTGAAGCCCGGGGAGGCTACACCTTC. Its protein product is CASSEARGGYTF. The rearrangement joins TRBV2 to TRBJ1-2; the D is unclear. V lost 0 bases and J lost 8, with 7 bases in between. CDR3 length: 12 residues. Germline V CDR1 and CDR2: SNHLY, FYNNEI.

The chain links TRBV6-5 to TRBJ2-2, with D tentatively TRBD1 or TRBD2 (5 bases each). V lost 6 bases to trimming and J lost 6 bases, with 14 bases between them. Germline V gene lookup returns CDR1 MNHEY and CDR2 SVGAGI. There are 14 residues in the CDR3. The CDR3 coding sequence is TGTGCCAGCAGGTTTCGGGGCTATCCCGGGGAGCTGTTTTTT. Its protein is CASRFRGYPGELFF.

This CDR3 is CASPPSGAILETQYF. In DNA form, the CDR3 reads TGTGCCAGCCCTCCTAGCGGGGCCATATTAGAGACCCAGTACTTC. This rearrangement joins TRBV28 to TRBJ2-5; 9 nucleotides agree with TRBD2. Per the germline V gene, CDR1 is MDHEN and CDR2 is SYDVKM. The length of the CDR3 is 15 residues. The V and J ends lost 8 bases and 4 bases, in that order; junction bases with no gene match: 11.

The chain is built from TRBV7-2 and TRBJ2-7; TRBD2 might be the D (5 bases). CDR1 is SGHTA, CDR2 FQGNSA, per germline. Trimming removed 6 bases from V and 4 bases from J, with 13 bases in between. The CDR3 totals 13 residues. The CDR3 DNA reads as TGTGCCAGCAGTGCCCAGCGGATATACGAGCAGTACTTC. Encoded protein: CASSAQRIYEQYF.

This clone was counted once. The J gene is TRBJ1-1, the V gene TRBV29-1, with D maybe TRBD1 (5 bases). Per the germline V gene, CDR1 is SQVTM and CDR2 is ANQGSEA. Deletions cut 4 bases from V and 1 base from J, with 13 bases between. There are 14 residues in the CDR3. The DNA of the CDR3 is TGCAGCGTTGGGCCTACGGGGGGGAACACTGAAGCTTTCTTT. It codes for CSVGPTGGNTEAFF.

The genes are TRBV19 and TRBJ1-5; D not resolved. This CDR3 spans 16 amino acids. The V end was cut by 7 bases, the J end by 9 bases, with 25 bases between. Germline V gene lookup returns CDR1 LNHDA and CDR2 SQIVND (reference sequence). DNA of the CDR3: TGTGCCAGTACCACAAGTAGCCCAGACGCCAATTGGCCCCAGCATTTT. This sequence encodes CASTTSSPDANWPQHF.

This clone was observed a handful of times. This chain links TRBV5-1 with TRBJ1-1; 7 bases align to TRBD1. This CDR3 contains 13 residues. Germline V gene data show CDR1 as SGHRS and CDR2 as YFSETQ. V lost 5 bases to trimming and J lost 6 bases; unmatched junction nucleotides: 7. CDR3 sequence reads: CASRVYRGPEAFF. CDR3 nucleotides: TGCGCCAGCAGGGTGTACAGGGGCCCTGAAGCTTTCTTT.

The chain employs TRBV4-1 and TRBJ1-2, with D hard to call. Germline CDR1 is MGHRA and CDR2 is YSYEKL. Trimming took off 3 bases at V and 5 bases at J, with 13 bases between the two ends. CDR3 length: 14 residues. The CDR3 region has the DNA TGCGCCAGCAGCCACCCAGGTAGAGGTTATGGCTACACCTTC. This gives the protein CASSHPGRGYGYTF.

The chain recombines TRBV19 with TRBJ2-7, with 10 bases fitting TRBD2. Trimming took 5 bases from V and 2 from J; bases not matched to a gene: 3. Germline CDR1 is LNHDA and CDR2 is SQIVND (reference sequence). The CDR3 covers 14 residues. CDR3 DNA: TGTGCCAGTAGTCGGACTAGCGGCCCCTACGAGCAGTACTTC. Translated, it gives CASSRTSGPYEQYF.

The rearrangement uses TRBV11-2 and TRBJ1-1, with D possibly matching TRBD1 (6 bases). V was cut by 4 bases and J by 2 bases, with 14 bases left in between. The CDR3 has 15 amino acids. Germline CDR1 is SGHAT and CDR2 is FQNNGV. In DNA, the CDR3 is TGTGCCAGCAGCTACCTGATGGGGGCTAACACTGAAGCTTTCTTT. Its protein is CASSYLMGANTEAFF.

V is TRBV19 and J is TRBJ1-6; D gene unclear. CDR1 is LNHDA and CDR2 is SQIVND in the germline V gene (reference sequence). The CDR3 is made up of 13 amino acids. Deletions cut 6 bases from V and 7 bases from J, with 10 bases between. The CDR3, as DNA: TGTGCCAGTAGACCCGGACCCAATTCACCCCTCCACTTT. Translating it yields CASRPGPNSPLHF.

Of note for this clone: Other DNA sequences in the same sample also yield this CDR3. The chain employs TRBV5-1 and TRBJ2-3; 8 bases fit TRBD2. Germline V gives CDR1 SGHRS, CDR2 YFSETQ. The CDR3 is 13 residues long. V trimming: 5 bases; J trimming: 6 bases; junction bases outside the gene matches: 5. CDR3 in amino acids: CASRSGSGDTQYF. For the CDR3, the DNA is TGCGCCAGCAGAAGCGGGAGCGGCGATACGCAGTATTTT.

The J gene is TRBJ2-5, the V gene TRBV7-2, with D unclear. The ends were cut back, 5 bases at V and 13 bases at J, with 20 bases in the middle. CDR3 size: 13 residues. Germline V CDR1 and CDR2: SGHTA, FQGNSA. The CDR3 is CASSTSIGSGGYF. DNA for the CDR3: TGTGCCAGCAGCACATCCATAGGGTCCGGCGGGTACTTC.

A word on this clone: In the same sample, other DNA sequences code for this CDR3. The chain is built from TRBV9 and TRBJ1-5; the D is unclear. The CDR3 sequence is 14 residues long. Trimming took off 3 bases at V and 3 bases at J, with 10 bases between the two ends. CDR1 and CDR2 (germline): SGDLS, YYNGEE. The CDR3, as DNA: TGTGCCAGCAGCGCCCCGGGCCTCAATCAGCCCCAGCATTTT. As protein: CASSAPGLNQPQHF.

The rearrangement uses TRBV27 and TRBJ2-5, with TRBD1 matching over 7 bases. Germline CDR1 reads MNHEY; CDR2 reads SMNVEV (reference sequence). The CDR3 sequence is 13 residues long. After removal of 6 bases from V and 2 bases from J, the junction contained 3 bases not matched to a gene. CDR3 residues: CASRRQGQETQYF. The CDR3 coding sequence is TGTGCCAGCAGACGACAGGGTCAAGAGACCCAGTACTTC.

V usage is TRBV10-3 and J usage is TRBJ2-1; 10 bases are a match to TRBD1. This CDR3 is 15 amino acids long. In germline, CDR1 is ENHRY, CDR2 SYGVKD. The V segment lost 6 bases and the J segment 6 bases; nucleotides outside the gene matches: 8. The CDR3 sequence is CAIRGTGVPSNEQFF. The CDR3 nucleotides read TGTGCCATCAGGGGGACAGGGGTCCCTTCCAATGAGCAGTTCTTC.

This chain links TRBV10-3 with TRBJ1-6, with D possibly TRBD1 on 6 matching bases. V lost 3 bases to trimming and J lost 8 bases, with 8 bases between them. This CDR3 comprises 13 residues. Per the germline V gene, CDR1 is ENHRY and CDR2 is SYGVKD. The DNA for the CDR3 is TGTGCCATCAGTGACAGGGGTTATTCACCCCTCCACTTT. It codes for CAISDRGYSPLHF.

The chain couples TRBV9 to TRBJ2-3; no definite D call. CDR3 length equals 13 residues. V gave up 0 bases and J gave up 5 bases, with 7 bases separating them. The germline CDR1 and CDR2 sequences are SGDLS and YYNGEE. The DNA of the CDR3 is TGTGCCAGCAGCGTAGTTGATAGAGATACGCAGTATTTT. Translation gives CASSVVDRDTQYF.

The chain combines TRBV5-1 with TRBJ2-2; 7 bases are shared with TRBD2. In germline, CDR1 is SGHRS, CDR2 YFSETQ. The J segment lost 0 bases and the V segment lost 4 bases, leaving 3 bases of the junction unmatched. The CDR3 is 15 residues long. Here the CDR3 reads CASSQTSANTGELFF. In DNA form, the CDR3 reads TGCGCCAGCAGCCAAACTAGCGCGAACACCGGGGAGCTGTTTTTT.

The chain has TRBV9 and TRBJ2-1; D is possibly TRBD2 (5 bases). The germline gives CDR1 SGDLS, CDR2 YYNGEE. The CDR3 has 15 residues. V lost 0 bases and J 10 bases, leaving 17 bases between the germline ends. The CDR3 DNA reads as TGTGCCAGCAGCGTAGAGGTAGCGCCCAATCGAGAGCAGTTCTTC. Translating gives CASSVEVAPNREQFF.

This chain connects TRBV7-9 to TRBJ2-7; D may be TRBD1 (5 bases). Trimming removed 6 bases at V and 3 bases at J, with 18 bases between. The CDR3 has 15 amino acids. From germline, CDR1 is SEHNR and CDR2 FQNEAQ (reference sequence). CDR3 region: CASRFRQGNHYEQYF. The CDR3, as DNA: TGTGCCAGCAGGTTCCGTCAGGGAAACCACTACGAGCAGTACTTC. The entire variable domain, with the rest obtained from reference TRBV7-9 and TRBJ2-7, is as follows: DTGVSQNPRHKITKRGQNVTFRCDPISEHNRLYWYRQTLGQGPEFLTYFQNEAQLEKSRLLSDRFSAERPKGSFSTLEIQRTEQGDSAMYLCASRFRQGNHYEQYFGPGTRLTVT.

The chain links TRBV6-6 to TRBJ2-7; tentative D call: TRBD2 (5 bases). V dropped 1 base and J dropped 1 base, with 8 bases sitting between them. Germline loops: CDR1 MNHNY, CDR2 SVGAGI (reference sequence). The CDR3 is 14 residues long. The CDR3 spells CASSYYAGSYEQYF. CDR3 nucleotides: TGTGCCAGCAGTTACTATGCGGGTTCCTACGAGCAGTACTTC.

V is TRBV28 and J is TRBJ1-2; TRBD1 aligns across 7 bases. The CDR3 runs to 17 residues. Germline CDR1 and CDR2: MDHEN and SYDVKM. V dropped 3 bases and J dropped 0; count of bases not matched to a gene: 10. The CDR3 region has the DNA TGTGCCAGCAGTTTTCTGGGAGGGGGCGTGTCTAACTATGGCTACACCTTC. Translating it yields CASSFLGGGVSNYGYTF.

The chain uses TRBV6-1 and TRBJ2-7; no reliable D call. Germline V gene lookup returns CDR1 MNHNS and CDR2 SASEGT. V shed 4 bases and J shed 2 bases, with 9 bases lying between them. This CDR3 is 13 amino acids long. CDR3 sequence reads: CASSVPTTYEQYF. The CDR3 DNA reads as TGTGCCAGCAGTGTCCCAACCACCTACGAGCAGTACTTC.

This CDR3 reads CAWHGGGLGNTIYF. The CDR3 DNA follows: TGTGCCTGGCATGGCGGGGGGCTTGGAAACACCATATATTTT. This chain joins TRBV30 and TRBJ1-3; D may be TRBD1 (6 bases). The CDR3 extends over 14 amino acids. Germline V gives CDR1 GTSNPN, CDR2 SVGIG (reference sequence). The V end was cut by 5 bases, the J end by 3 bases, with 14 bases between.

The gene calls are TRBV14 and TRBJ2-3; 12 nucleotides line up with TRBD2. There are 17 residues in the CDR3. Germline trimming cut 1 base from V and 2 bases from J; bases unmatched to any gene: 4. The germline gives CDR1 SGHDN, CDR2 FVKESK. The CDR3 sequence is CASSQGRTSGTTDTQYF. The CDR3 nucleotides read TGTGCCAGCAGCCAAGGCCGGACTAGCGGGACCACAGATACGCAGTATTTT.

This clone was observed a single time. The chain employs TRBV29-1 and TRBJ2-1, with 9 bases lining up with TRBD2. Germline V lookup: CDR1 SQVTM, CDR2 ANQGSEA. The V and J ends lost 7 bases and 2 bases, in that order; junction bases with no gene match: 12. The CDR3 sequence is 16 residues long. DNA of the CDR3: TGCAGCGCCACCCGGTTAGCGGGGGATCCCTACAATGAGCAGTTCTTC. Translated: CSATRLAGDPYNEQFF.

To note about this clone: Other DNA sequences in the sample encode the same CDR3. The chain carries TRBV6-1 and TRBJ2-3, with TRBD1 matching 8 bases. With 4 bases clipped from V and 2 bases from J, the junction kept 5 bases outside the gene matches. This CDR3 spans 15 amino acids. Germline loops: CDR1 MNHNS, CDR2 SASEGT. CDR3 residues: CASSAQGATTDTQYF. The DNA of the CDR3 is TGTGCCAGCAGTGCCCAGGGGGCGACCACAGATACGCAGTATTTT.

The CDR3 loop is CASSLVEGSGEQYF. CDR3 DNA: TGTGCCAGCAGCTTAGTCGAGGGTTCGGGCGAGCAGTACTTC. The chain uses TRBV11-2 and TRBJ2-7, with a possible D match to TRBD2 (5 bases). Between the trimmed V and J ends, which lost 1 base and 6 bases, there was a span of 13 bases. The CDR3 is 14 amino acids. Germline loops: CDR1 SGHAT, CDR2 FQNNGV.

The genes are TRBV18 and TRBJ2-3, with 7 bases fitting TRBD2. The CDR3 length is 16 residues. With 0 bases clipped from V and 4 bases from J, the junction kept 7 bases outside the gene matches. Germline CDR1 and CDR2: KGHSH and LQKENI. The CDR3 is CASSPPVAGVADTQYF. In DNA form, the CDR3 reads TGTGCCAGCTCACCACCGGTTGCGGGAGTCGCAGATACGCAGTATTTT.

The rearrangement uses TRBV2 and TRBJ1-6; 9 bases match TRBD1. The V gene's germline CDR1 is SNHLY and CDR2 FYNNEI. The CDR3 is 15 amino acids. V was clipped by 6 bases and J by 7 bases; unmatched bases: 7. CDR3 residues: CASREQGAENSPLHF. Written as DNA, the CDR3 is TGTGCCAGCAGGGAACAGGGGGCGGAAAATTCACCCCTCCACTTT.